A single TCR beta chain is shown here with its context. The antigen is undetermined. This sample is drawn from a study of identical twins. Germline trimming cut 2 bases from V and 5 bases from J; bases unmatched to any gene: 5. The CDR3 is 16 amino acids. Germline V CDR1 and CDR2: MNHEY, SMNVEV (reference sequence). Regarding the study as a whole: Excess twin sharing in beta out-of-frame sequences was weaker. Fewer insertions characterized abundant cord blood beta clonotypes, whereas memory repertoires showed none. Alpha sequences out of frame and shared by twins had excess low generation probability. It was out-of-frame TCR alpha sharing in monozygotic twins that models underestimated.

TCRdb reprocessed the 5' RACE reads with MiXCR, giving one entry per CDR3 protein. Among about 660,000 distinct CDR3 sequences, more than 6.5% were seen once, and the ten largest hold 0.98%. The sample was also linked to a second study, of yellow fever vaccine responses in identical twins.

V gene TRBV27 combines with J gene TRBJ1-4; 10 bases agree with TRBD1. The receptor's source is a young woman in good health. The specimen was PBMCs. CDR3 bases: TGTGCCAGCAGTTTACTCCCGGGACAGGGGAATGAAAAACTGTTTTTT. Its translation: CASSLLPGQGNEKLFF.